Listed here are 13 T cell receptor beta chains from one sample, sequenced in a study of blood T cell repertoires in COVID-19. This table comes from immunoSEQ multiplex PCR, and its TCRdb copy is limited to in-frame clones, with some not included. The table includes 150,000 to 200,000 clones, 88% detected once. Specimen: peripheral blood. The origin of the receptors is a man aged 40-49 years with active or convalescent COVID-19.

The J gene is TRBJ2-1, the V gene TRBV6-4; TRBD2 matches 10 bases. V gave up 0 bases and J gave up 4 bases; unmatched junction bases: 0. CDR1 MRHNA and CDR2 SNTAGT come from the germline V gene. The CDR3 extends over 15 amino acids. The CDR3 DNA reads TGTGCCAGCAGTGACTCGACTAGCGGGTACAATGAGCAGTTCTTC. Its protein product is CASSDSTSGYNEQFF.

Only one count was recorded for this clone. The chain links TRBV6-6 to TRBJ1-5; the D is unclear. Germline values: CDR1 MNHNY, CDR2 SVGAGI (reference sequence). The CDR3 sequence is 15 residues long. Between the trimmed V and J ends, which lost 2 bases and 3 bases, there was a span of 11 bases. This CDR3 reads CASSYDYNYNQPQHF. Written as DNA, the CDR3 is TGTGCCAGCAGTTACGACTACAACTACAATCAGCCCCAGCATTTT.

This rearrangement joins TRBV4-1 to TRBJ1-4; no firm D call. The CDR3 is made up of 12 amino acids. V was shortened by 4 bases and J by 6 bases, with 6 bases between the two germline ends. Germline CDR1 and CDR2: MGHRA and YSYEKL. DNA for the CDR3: TGCGCCAGCAGCCGAGACGATGAAAAACTGTTTTTT. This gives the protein CASSRDDEKLFF.

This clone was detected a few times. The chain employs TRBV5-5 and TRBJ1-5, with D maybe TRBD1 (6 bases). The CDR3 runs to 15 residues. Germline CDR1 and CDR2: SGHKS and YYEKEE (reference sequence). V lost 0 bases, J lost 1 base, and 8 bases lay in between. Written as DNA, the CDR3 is TGTGCCAGCAGCTTGGGACAGGTCAGCAATCAGCCCCAGCATTTT. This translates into CASSLGQVSNQPQHF.

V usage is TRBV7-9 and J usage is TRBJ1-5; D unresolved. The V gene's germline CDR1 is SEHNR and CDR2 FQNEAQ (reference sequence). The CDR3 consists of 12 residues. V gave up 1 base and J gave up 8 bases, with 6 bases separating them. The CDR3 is CASSLVGEPQHF. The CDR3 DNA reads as TGTGCCAGCAGCTTAGTGGGCGAGCCCCAGCATTTT.

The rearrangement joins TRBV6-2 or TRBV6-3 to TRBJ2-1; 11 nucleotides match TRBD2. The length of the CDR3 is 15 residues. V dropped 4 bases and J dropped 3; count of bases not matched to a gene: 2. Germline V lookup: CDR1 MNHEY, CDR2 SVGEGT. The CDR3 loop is CASSFLAGGYNEQFF. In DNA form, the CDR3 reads TGTGCCAGCAGTTTCCTAGCGGGGGGCTACAATGAGCAGTTCTTC.

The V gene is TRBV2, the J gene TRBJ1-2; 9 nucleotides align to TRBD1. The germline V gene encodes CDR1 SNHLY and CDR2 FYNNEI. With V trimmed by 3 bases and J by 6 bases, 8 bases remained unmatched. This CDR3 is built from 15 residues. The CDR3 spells CASSEQVDRGNGYTF. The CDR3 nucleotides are TGTGCCAGCAGTGAGCAGGTCGACAGGGGGAATGGCTACACCTTC.

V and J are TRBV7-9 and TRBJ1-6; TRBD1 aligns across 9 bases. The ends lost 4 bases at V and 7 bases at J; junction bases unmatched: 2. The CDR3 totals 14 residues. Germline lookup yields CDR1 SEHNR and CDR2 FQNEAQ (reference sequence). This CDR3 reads CASSSGQGNSPLHF. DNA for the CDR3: TGTGCCAGCAGCTCAGGACAGGGGAATTCACCCCTCCACTTT.

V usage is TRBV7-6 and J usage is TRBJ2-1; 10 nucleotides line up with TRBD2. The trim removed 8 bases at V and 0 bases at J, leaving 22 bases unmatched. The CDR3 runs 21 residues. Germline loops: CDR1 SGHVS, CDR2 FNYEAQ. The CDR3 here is CASRGVGAGGPNPSSYNEQFF. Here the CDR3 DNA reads TGTGCCAGCCGTGGGGTCGGAGCGGGAGGGCCAAATCCGAGCTCCTACAATGAGCAGTTCTTC.

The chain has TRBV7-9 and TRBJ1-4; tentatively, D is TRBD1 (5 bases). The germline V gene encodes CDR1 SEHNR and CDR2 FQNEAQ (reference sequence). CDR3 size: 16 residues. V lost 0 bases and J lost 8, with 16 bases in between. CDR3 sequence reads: CASSLASTGGSEKLFF. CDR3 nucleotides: TGTGCCAGCAGCTTAGCGTCAACAGGTGGTAGCGAAAAACTGTTTTTT.

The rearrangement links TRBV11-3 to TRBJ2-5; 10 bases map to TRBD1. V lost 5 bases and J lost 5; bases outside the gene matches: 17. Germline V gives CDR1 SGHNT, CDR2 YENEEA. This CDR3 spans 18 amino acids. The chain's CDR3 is CASSPGTRKKTGGETQYF. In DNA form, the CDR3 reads TGTGCCAGCAGCCCCGGCACCAGAAAAAAGACAGGGGGCGAGACCCAGTACTTC.

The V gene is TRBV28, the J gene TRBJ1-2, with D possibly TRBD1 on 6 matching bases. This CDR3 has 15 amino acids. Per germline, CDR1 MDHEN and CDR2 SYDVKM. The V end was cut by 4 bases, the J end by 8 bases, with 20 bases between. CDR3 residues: CASSSPPGAFWGYTF. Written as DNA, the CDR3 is TGTGCCAGCAGTTCCCCTCCAGGGGCATTTTGGGGCTACACCTTC.

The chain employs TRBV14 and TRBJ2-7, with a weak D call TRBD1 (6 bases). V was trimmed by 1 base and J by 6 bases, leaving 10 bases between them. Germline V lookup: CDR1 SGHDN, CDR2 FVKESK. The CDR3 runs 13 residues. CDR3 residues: CASSQVGQTEQYF. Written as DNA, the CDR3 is TGTGCCAGCAGCCAAGTCGGACAGACCGAGCAGTACTTC.